These T cell receptor beta chains were read from a single sample in a study of T cells after yellow fever vaccination. TCRdb itself ran the 5' RACE reads through MiXCR, one entry per CDR3 protein. The data contain about 310,000 distinct CDR3 sequences, roughly 4% of them singletons. Sample: PBMCs, taken on the day of the yellow fever booster vaccination. Receptors originate from a man younger than 35 who received the YFV17D yellow fever vaccine. CDR3s include the opening cysteine and the closing phenylalanine or tryptophan. Each record gives: clone size, V gene, D gene, J gene, CDR3 protein, CDR3 DNA. A D gene is named only where the DNA matches it firmly. The size of a clone is reported for some rows only, either as once, few or many, or as a class for expanded clones.

many	TRBV5-5	.	TRBJ2-2	CASSPARGRGNTGELFF	TGTGCCAGCAGCCCCGCCCGGGGGCGGGGAAACACCGGGGAGCTGTTTTTT
many	TRBV7-2	.	TRBJ1-6	CASSLIPSPLHF	TGTGCCAGCAGCTTAATCCCTTCACCCCTCCACTTT
many	TRBV5-1	.	TRBJ1-1	CASSLRGGGTEAFF	TGCGCCAGCAGCTTGCGGGGTGGAGGCACTGAAGCTTTCTTT
many	TRBV20-1	.	TRBJ1-2	CSAGRTAPNYGYTF	TGCAGTGCTGGGAGGACAGCGCCGAACTATGGCTACACCTTC
.	TRBV6-2/TRBV6-3	TRBD2	TRBJ2-1	CASRDPGLALNEQFF	TGTGCCAGCAGAGACCCGGGACTAGCGTTAAATGAGCAGTTCTTC
many	TRBV12-3/TRBV12-4	.	TRBJ2-7	CASRAGPAGSYEQYF	TGTGCCAGCAGGGCAGGACCCGCTGGGTCATACGAGCAGTACTTC
many	TRBV7-2	.	TRBJ2-5	CASSSYGGIQETQYF	TGTGCCAGCAGCTCATACGGGGGAATACAAGAGACCCAGTACTTC
many	TRBV14	.	TRBJ1-5	CASSQGGIQPQHF	TGTGCCAGCAGCCAAGGAGGGATCCAGCCCCAGCATTTT
.	TRBV5-1	TRBD2	TRBJ2-2	CASSVSGVFNTGELFF	TGCGCCAGCAGCGTAAGCGGGGTTTTCAACACCGGGGAGCTGTTTTTT
.	TRBV15	.	TRBJ2-5	CATSRVAGAQETQYF	TGTGCCACCAGCAGAGTCGCCGGAGCTCAAGAGACCCAGTACTTC
many	TRBV5-1	.	TRBJ2-2	CASSLEYGVGGTGELFF	TGCGCCAGCAGCCTGGAGTATGGAGTCGGTGGTACCGGGGAGCTGTTTTTT
many	TRBV7-2	.	TRBJ2-7	CASSPRLIAYEQYF	TGTGCCAGCAGTCCCCGCCTTATTGCCTACGAGCAGTACTTC
many	TRBV7-9	TRBD2	TRBJ2-5	CASSSSGLLQETQYF	TGTGCCAGCAGCTCTTCGGGACTACTCCAAGAGACCCAGTACTTC
.	TRBV20-1	TRBD1	TRBJ1-5	CSAPYRGLDQPQHF	TGCAGTGCTCCCTACAGGGGACTCGATCAGCCCCAGCATTTT